Detailed here is one T cell receptor beta chain. Antigen unknown. The sample is drawn from a study of T cell repertoires in cytomegalovirus infection. Turning to the study itself: Public signatures in TCR beta pointed to CMV infection and matching HLA type.

TCRdb recomputed calls from the reads with MiXCR, one row per CDR3 protein. Altogether 290,000 or so distinct CDR3 sequences are present, about 25% being singletons, with the ten largest covering around 14%. Points from the study as a whole: HLA-C-restricted, CMV-specific TCR beta clonotypes were dominant ex vivo. Totalled public TCR beta family frequency picked out people who carried CMV plus the relevant HLA.

The CDR3 runs 14 residues. Trimming removed 5 bases at V and 2 bases at J, with 12 bases between. The germline CDR1 and CDR2 sequences are ENHRY and SYGVKD. This receptor was obtained from a human donor in good health (CMV status not recorded). Some clones in this sample may be carry-over from other donors' samples. Sequencing was carried out using PBMCs. The J gene is TRBJ2-5, the V gene TRBV10-3; D not resolved. The CDR3 sequence: CAISTGRAQETQYF. Written as DNA, the CDR3 is TGTGCCATCAGTACCGGACGCGCGCAAGAGACCCAGTACTTC.